This T cell receptor (beta chain) stems from a study of blood T cells in healthy people across ages. Study findings and constraints: Both naive CD4+ cell counts and diversity were greater in long-lived donors than in aged donors.

This clonotype was observed a few times. Its specificity is unknown. Primers used in a second PCR of about 7 to 12 cycles were a sample-barcoded 5' primer and a J-beta primer mix. Each CDR3 protein gets one entry after TCRdb re-called the 5' RACE reads with MiXCR. The table includes around 620,000 distinct CDR3 sequences, roughly 28% detected once. The CDR3 sequence is 18 residues long. CDR1 is MNHEY and CDR2 is SVGEGT in the germline V gene. This rearrangement joins TRBV6-2 or TRBV6-3 to TRBJ2-1; TRBD1 agrees at 9 bases. The J call is in doubt because the DNA end fits TRBJ2-7 better. The sample taken for sequencing was blood. The sequence was collected from a woman in her sixties or seventies in good health. The CDR3, as DNA: TGTGCCAGCAGTTACGCGTTTGAGGGGACAGGGAACACCTACGAGCAGTACTTC. This sequence encodes CASSYAFEGTGNTYEQYF.